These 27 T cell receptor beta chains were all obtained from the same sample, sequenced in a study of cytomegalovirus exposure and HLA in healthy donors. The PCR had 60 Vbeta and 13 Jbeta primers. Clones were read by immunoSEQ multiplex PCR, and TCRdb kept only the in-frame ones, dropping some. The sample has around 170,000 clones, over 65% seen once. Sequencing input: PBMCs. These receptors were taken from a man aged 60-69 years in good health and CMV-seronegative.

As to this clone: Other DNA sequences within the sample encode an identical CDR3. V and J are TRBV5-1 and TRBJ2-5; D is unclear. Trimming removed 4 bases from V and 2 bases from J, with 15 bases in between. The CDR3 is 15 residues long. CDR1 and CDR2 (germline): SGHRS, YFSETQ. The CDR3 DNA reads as TGCGCCAGCAGCCTCGCCTCCGGCGGACAAGAGACCCAGTACTTC. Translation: CASSLASGGQETQYF. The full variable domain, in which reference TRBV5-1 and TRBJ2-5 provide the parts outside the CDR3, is KAGVTQTPRYLIKTRGQQVTLSCSPISGHRSVSWYQQTPGQGLQFLFEYFSETQRNKGNFPGRFSGRQFSNSRSEMNVSTLELGDSALYLCASSLASGGQETQYFGPGTRLLVL.

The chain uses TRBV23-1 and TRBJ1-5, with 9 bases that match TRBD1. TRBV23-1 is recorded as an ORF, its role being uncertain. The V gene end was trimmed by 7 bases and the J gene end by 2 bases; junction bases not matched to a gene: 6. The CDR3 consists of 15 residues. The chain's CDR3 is CASTSTGGCNQPQHF. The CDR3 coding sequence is TGCGCCAGCACCTCGACAGGGGGTTGCAATCAGCCCCAGCATTTT.

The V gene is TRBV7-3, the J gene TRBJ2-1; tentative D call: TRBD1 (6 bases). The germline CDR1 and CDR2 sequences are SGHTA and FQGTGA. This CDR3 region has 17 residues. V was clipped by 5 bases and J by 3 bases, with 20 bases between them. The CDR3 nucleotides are TGTGCCAGCAGCCCTCAGGGGAATCAACACGACTACAATGAGCAGTTCTTC. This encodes CASSPQGNQHDYNEQFF. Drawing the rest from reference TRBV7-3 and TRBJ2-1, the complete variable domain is GAGVSQTPSNKVTEKGKYVELRCDPISGHTALYWYRQSLGQGPEFLIYFQGTGAADDSGLPNDRFFAVRPEGSVSTLKIQRTERGDSAVYLCASSPQGNQHDYNEQFFGPGTRLTVL.

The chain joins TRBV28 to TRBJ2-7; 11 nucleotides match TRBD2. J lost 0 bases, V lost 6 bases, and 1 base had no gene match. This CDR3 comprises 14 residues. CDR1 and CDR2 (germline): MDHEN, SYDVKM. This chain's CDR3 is CASSLAGGSYEQYF. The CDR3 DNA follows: TGTGCCAGCAGCCTAGCGGGGGGCTCCTACGAGCAGTACTTC.

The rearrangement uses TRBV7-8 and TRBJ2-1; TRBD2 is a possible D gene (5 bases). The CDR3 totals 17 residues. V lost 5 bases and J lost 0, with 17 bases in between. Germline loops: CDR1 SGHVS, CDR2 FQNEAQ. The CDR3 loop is CASSKVRGGSSYNEQFF. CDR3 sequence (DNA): TGTGCCAGCAGCAAAGTCCGAGGAGGTAGCTCCTACAATGAGCAGTTCTTC.

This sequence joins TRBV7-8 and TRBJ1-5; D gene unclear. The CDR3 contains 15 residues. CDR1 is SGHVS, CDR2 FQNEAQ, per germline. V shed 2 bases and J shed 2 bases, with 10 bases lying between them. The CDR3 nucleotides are TGTGCCAGCAGCTTACAGGTTAGAGGCAATCAGCCCCAGCATTTT. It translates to CASSLQVRGNQPQHF.

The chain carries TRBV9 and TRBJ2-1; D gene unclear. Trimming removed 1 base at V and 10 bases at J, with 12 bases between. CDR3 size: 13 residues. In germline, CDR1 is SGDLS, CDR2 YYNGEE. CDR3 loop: CASSVSAGPEQFF. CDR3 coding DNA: TGTGCCAGCAGCGTATCGGCTGGGCCCGAGCAGTTCTTC.

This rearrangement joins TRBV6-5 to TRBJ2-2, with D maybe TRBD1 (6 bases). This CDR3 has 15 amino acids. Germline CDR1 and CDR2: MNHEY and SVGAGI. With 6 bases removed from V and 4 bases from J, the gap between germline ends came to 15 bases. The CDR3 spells CASSLGRGFTGELFF. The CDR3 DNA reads TGTGCCAGCAGCCTCGGCAGGGGATTCACCGGGGAGCTGTTTTTT.

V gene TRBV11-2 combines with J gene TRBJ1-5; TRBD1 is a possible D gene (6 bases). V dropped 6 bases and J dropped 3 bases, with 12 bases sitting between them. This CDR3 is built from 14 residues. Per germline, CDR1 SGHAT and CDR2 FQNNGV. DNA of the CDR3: TGTGCCAGCAGTCAACAGGGTATCAATCAGCCCCAGCATTTT. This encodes CASSQQGINQPQHF.

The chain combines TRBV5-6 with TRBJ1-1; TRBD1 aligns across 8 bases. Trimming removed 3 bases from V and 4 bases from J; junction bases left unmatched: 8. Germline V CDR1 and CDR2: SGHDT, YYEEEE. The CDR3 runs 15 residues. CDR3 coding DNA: TGTGCCAGCAGCTCCACCGGACAGGGAGGCACTGAAGCTTTCTTT. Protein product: CASSSTGQGGTEAFF.

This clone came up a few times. The CDR3 sequence: CSVQGTSGSYNEQFF. CDR3 bases: TGCAGCGTTCAAGGGACTAGCGGATCTTACAATGAGCAGTTCTTC. The V call is TRBV29-1, the J call TRBJ2-1; 11 nucleotides match TRBD2. V lost 5 bases and J lost 4; bases outside the gene matches: 7. Germline loops: CDR1 SQVTM, CDR2 ANQGSEA. This CDR3 spans 15 amino acids.

In DNA, the CDR3 is TGTGCCTGGAATAGGCTAGCGGGAGGTCCCGGGGAGCTGTTTTTT. This encodes CAWNRLAGGPGELFF. This sequence joins TRBV30 and TRBJ2-2, with 11 bases that match TRBD2. Germline V gene sequence: CDR1 GTSNPN, CDR2 SVGIG (reference sequence). V dropped 4 bases and J dropped 6; count of bases not matched to a gene: 7. CDR3 length: 15 residues.

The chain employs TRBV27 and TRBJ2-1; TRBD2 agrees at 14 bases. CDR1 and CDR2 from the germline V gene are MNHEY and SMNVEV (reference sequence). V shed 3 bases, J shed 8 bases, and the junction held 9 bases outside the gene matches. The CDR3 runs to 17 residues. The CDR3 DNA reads TGTGCCAGCAGTTTCCCGAGACTAGCGGGGGGGCCCTATGAGCAGTTCTTC. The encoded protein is CASSFPRLAGGPYEQFF.

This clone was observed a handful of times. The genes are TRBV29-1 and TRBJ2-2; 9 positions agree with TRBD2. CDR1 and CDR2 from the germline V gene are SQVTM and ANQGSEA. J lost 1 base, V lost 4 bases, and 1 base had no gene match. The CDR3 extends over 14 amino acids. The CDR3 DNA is TGCAGCGTTGGAGCGGGAGGGAACACCGGGGAGCTGTTTTTT. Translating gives CSVGAGGNTGELFF.

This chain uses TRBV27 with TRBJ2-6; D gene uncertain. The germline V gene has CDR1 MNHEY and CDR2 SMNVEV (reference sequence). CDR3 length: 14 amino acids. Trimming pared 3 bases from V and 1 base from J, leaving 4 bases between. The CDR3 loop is CASSFQSGANVLTF. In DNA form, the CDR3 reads TGTGCCAGCAGTTTCCAGTCTGGGGCCAACGTCCTGACTTTC.

The CDR3 spells CASSLPQGEVRYNEQFF. The CDR3 region has the DNA TGTGCCAGCAGCTTGCCCCAGGGGGAGGTTCGCTACAATGAGCAGTTCTTC. V and J are TRBV5-6 and TRBJ2-1; D is possibly TRBD1 (7 bases). The CDR3 has 17 amino acids. The germline CDR1 and CDR2 sequences are SGHDT and YYEEEE. The ends were cut back, 1 base at V and 3 bases at J, with 17 bases in the middle.

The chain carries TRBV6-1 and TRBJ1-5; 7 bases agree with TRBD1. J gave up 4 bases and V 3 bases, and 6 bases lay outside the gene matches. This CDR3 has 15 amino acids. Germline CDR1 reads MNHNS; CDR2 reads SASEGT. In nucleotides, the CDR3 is TGTGCCAGCAGTGAGAGGACAGGTTGGAATCAGCCCCAGCATTTT. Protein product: CASSERTGWNQPQHF.

The CDR3, as DNA: TGCGCCAGCAGGTCTAACAGCGGGAGCATGTCATCCTACGAGCAGTACTTC. Protein: CASRSNSGSMSSYEQYF. V usage is TRBV5-1 and J usage is TRBJ2-7; 8 bases agree with TRBD2. Trimming cost V 5 bases and J 1 base; bases outside gene matches: 14. The CDR3 is 17 residues long. Germline values: CDR1 SGHRS, CDR2 YFSETQ.

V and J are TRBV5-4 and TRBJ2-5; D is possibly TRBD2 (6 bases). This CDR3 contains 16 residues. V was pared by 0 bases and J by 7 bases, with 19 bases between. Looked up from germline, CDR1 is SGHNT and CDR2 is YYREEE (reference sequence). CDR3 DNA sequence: TGTGCCAGCAGCTTGGTGGATGAAAGGGCCGGGGGGACCCAGTACTTC. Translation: CASSLVDERAGGTQYF.

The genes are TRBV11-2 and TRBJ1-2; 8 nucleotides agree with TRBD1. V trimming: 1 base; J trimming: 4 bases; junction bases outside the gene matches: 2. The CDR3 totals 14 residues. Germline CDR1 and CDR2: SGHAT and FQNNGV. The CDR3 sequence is CASSLGTGSYGYTF. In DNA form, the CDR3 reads TGTGCCAGCAGCTTAGGGACAGGGAGCTATGGCTACACCTTC.

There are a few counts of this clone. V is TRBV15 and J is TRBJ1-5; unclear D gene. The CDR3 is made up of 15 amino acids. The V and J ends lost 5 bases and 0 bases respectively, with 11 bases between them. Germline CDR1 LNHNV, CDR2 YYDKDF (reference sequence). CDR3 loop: CATSLTVNSNQPQHF. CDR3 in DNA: TGTGCCACCAGCCTAACGGTAAATAGCAATCAGCCCCAGCATTTT.

CDR3 sequence: CASSLLGGPQHF. CDR3 DNA: TGTGCCAGCAGCTTACTAGGTGGGCCCCAGCATTTT. The chain joins TRBV7-2 to TRBJ1-5; D not resolved. CDR1 is SGHTA and CDR2 is FQGNSA in the germline V gene. V gave up 2 bases and J gave up 9 bases, with 8 bases separating them. This CDR3 has 12 amino acids.

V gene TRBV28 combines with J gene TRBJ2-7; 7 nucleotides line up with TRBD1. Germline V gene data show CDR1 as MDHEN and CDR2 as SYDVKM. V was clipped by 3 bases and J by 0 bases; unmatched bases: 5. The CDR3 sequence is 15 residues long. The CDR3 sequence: CASSFLGGDSYEQYF. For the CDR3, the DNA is TGTGCCAGCAGTTTTTTAGGGGGCGACTCCTACGAGCAGTACTTC.

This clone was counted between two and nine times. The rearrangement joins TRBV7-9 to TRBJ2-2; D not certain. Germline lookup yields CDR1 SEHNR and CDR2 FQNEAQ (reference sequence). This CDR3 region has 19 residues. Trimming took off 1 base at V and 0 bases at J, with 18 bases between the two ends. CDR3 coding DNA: TGTGCCAGCAGCTTAGATTTTCATTCAGGATACGCGAACACCGGGGAGCTGTTTTTT. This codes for CASSLDFHSGYANTGELFF.

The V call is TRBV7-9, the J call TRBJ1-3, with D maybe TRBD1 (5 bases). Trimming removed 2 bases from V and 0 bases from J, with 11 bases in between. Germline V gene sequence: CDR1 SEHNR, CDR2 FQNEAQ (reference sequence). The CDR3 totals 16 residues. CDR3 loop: CASSLTTGISGNTIYF. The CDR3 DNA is TGTGCCAGCAGCTTAACCACAGGCATCTCTGGAAACACCATATATTTT. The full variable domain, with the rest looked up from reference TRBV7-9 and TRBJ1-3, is DTGVSQNPRHKITKRGQNVTFRCDPISEHNRLYWYRQTLGQGPEFLTYFQNEAQLEKSRLLSDRFSAERPKGSFSTLEIQRTEQGDSAMYLCASSLTTGISGNTIYFGEGSWLTVV.

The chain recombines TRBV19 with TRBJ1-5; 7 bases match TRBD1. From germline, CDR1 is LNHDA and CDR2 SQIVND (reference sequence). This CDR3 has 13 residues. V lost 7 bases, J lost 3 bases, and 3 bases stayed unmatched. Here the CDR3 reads CASKDRPNQPQHF. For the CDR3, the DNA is TGTGCCAGTAAGGACAGGCCCAATCAGCCCCAGCATTTT.

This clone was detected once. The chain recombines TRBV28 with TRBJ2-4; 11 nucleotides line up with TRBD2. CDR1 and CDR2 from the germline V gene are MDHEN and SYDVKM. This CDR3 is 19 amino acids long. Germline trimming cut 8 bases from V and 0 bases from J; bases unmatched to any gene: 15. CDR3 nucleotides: TGTGCCAGCCAACCGGGACTAGCGGAGCAAATTCTAGCCAAAAACATTCAGTACTTC. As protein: CASQPGLAEQILAKNIQYF.